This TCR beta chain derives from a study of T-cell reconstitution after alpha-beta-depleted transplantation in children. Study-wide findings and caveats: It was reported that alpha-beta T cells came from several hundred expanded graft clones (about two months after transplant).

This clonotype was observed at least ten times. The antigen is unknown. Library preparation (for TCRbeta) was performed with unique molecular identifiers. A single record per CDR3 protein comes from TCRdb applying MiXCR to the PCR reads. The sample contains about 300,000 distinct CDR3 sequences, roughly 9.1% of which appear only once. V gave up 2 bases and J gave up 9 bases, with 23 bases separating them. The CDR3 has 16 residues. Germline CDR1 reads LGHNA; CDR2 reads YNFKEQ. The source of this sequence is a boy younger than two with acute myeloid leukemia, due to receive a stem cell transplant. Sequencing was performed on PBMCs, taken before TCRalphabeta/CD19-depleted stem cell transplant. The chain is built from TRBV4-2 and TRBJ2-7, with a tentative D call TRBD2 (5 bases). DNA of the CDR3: TGTGCCAGCAGCCAAAATCCTGGTGGTGCGGGCGCGTGGCAGTACTTC. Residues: CASSQNPGGAGAWQYF.